This paragraph covers one TCR delta chain sequence. This clone was counted a few times. Its antigen is still unknown. No base-level quality is on record; no much larger clone is a single base apart. TCRdb records Illumina MiSeq as the sequencer. With CATT, TCRdb called clones again from the public reads; duplicate DNA rows were later joined. The sample contains 9,200 or so delta-chain clones, approximately 22% of them found a single time. Approximately 4.8% of the sample is held by the ten biggest clonotypes. CDR1 and CDR2, per the germline V gene, are TSWWSYY and QGS. V ends up 4 bases short and J 0 bases short, with an unmatched junction base count of 23. The CDR3 runs 21 amino acids, cysteine and phenylalanine included. Only CDR3 DNA remains: 63 bases, in frame from the first base. The data were obtained in a study of gamma-delta chains in newborns, infants, children (dated by TCRdb to between 2018 and 2021). About the investigation overall: According to the study title, microbial exposure causes polyclonal expansion of innate gammadelta T cells right after birth. The study investigated how microbial exposure shaped innate gammadelta T cell populations in human newborns immediately after birth.

The chain joins TRDV1 to TRDJ4; 10 nucleotides in the junction match TRDD3. The origin of this receptor is a child who was a newborn, infant or young child, either healthy, febrile or measles-vaccinated (not recorded which). The sequenced sample consisted of blood. The sequenced DNA: TGTGCTCTTGGGGGGCGTTCCTACCCGTTGTACTGGGGGATGTTCGCCAGACCCCTGATCTTT. This gives the protein CALGGRSYPLYWGMFARPLIF.